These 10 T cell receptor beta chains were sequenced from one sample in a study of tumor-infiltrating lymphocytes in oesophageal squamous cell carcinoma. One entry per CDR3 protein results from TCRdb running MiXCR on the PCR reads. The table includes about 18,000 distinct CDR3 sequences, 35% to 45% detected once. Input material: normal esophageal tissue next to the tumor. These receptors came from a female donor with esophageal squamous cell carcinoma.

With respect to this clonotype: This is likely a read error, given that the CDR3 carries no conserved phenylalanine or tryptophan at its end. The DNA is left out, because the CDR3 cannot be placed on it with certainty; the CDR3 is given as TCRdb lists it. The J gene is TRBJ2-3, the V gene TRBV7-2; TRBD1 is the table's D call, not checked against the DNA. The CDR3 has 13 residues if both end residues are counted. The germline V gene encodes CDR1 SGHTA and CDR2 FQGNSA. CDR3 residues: CASSLHTEAFFGQ.

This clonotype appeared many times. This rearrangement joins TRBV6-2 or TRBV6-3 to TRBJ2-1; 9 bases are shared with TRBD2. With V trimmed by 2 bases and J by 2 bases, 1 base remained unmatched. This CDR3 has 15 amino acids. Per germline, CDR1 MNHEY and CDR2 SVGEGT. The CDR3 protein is CASSYGGGAYNEQFF. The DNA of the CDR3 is TGTGCCAGCAGTTACGGCGGGGGGGCCTACAATGAGCAGTTCTTC.

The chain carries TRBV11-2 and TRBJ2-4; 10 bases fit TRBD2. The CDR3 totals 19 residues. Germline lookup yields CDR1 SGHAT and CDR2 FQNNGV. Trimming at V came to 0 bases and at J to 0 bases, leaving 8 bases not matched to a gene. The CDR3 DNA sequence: TGTGCCAGCAGCTTAGATCTTTTAGCGGGGGGTCTAGCCAAAAACATTCAGTACTTC. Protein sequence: CASSLDLLAGGLAKNIQYF.

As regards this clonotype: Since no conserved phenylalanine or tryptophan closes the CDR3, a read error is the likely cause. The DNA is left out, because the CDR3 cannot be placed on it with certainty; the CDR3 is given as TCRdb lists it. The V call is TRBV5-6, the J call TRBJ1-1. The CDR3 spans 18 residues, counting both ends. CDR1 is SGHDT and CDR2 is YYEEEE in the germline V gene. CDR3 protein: CASSLGLAGGLDTQYFGQ.

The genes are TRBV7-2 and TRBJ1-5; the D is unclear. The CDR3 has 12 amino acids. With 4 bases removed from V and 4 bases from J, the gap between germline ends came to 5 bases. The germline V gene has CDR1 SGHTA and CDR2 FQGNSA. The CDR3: CASSYQNQPQHF. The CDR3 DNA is TGTGCCAGCAGCTATCAGAATCAGCCCCAGCATTTT. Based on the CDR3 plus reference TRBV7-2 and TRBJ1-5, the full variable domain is GAGVSQSPSNKVTEKGKDVELRCDPISGHTALYWYRQSLGQGLEFLIYFQGNSAPDKSGLPSDRFSAERTGGSVSTLTIQRTQQEDSAVYLCASSYQNQPQHFGDGTRLSIL.

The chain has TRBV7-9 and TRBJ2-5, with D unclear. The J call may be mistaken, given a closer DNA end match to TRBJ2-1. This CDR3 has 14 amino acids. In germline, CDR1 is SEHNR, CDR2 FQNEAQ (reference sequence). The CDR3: CASSLGEIGNEQFF. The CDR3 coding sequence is TGTGCCAGCAGCTTAGGCGAAATCGGCAATGAGCAGTTCTTC.

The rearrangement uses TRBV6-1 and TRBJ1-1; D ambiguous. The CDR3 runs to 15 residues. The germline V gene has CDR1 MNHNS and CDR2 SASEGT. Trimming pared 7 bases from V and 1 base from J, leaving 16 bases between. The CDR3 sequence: CASIDLGTTNTEAFF. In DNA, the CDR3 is TGTGCCAGCATAGACTTAGGTACGACGAACACTGAAGCTTTCTTT.

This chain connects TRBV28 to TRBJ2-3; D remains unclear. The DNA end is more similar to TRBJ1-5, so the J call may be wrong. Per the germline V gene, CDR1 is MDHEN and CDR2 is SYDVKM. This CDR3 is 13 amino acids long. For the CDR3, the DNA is TGTGCCAGCACACCCTATAGCAATCAGCCCCAGCATTTT. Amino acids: CASTPYSNQPQHF.

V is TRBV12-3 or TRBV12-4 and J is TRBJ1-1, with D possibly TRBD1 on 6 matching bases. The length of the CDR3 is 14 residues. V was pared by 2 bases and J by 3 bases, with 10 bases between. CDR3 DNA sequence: TGTGCCAGCAGTTTACGGGGGGCGGACACTGAAGCTTTCTTT. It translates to CASSLRGADTEAFF.

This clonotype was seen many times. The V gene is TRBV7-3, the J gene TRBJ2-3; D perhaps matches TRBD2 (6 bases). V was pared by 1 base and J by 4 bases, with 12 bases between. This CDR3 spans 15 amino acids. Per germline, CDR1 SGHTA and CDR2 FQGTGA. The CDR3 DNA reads TGTGCCAGCAGCTTAAGTGGCCCGGGGGCAGATACGCAGTATTTT. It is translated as CASSLSGPGADTQYF.